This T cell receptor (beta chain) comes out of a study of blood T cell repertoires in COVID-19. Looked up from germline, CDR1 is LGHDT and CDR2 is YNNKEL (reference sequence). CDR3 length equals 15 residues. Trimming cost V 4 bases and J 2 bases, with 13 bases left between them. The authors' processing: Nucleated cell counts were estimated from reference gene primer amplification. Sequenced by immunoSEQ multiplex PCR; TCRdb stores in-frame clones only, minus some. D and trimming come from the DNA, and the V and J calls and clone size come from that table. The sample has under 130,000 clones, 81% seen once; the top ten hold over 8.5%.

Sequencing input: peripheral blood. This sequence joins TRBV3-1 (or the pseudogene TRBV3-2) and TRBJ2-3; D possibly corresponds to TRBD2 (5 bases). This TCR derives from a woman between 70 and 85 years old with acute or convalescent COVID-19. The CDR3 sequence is CASSPRGPSTDTQYF. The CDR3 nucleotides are TGTGCCAGCAGCCCCCGCGGGCCCTCCACAGATACGCAGTATTTT.